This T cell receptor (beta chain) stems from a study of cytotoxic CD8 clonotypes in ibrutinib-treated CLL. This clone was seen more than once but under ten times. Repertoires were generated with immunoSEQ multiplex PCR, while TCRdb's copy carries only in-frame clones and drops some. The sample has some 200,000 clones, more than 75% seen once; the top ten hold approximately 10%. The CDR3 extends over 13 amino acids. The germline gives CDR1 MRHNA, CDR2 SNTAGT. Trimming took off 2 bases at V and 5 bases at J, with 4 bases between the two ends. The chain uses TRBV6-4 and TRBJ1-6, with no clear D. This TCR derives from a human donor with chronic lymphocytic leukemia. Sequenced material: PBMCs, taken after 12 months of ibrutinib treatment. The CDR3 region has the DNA TGTGCCAGCAGTGACAGGGATAATTCACCCCTCCACTTT. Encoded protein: CASSDRDNSPLHF.